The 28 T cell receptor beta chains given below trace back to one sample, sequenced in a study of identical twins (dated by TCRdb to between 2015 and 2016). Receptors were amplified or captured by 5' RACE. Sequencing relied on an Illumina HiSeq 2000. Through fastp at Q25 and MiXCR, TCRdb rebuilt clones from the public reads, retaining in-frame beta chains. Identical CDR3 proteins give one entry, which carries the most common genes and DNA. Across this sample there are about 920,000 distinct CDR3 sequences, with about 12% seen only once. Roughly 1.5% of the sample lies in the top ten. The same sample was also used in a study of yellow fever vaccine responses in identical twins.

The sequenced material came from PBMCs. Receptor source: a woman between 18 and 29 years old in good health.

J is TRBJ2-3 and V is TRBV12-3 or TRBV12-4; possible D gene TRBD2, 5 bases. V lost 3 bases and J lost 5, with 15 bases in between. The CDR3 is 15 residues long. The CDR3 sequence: CASSFLGVPGDTQYF. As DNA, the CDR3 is TGTGCCAGCAGTTTTTTGGGAGTTCCTGGAGATACGCAGTATTTT.

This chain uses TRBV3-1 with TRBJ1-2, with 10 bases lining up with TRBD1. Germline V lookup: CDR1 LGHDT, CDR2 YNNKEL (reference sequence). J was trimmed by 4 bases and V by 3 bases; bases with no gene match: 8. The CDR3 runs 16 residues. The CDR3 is CASSHRQGAVGYGYTF. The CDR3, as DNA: TGTGCCAGCAGCCACAGACAGGGGGCGGTGGGCTATGGCTACACCTTC.

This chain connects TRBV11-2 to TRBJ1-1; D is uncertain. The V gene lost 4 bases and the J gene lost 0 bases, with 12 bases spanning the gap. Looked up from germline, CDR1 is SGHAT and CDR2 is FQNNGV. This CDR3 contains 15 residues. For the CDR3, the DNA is TGTGCCAGCAGCTCTAAGACGTCGGTGAACACTGAAGCTTTCTTT. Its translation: CASSSKTSVNTEAFF.

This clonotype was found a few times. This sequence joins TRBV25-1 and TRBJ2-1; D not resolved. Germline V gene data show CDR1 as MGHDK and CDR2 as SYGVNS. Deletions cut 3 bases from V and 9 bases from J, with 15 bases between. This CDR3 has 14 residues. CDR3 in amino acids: CASSERYRVGEQFF. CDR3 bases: TGTGCCAGCAGTGAGAGATATCGAGTGGGTGAGCAGTTCTTC. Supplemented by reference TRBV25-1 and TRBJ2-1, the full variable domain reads EADIYQTPRYLVIGTGKKITLECSQTMGHDKMYWYQQDPGMELHLIHYSYGVNSTEKGDLSSESTVSRIRTEHFPLTLESARPSHTSQYLCASSERYRVGEQFFGPGTRLTVL.

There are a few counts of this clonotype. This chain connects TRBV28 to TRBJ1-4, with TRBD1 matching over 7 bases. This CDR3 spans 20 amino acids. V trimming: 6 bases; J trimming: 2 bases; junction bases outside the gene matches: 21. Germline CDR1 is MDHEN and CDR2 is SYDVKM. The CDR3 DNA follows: TGTGCCAGCAGCCGTGAAGAGGGGGCGAGGAAGTATATTACTAATGAAAAACTGTTTTTT. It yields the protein CASSREEGARKYITNEKLFF. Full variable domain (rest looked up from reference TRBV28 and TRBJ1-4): DVKVTQSSRYLVKRTGEKVFLECVQDMDHENMFWYRQDPGLGLRLIYFSYDVKMKEKGDIPEGYSVSREKKERFSLILESASTNQTSMYLCASSREEGARKYITNEKLFFGSGTQLSVL.

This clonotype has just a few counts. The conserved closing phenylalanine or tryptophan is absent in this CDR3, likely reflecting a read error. The CDR3 is CASSTGGYNEQFS. The CDR3 DNA reads as TGTGCCAGCAGTACGGGAGGCTACAATGAGCAGTTCTCC. This rearrangement joins TRBV27 to TRBJ2-1; 7 bases align to TRBD2. This CDR3 contains 13 residues. With 5 bases clipped from V and 3 bases from J, the junction kept 1 base outside the gene matches. CDR1 MNHEY and CDR2 SMNVEV come from the germline V gene (reference sequence).

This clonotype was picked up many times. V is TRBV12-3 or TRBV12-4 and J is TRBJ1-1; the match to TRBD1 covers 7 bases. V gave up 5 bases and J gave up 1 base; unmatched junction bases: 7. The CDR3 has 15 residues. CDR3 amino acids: CASSLNRGTNTEAFF. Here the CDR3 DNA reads TGTGCCAGCAGTCTGAACAGGGGAACGAACACTGAAGCTTTCTTT.

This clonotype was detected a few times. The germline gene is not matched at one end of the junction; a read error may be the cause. The CDR3 is CASSPSTSGASTRVF. CDR3 DNA: TGTGCCAGCAGTCCCTCTACGTCCGGGGCCTCAACCCGTGTGTTC. The rearrangement uses TRBV12-3 or TRBV12-4 and TRBJ2-7; D may be TRBD1 or TRBD2 (5 bases each). The CDR3 spans 15 residues.

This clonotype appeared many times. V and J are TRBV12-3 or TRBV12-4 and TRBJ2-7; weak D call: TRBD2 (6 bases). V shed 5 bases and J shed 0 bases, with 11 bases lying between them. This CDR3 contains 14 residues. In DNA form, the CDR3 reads TGTGCCAGCAGTCGCCAGGGAGGCTCCTACGAGCAGTACTTC. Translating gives CASSRQGGSYEQYF.

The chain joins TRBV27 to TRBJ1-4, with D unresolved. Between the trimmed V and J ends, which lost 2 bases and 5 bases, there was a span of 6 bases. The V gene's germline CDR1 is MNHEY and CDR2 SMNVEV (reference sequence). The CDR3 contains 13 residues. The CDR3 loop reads CASSLLQNEKLFF. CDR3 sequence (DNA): TGTGCCAGCAGTTTACTGCAGAATGAAAAACTGTTTTTT.

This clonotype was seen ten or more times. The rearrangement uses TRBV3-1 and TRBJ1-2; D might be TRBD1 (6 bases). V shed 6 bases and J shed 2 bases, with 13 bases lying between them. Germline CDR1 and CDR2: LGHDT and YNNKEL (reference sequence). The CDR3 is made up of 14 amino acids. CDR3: CASRDRGSNYGYTF. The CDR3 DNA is TGTGCCAGCAGGGACAGAGGATCGAACTATGGCTACACCTTC.

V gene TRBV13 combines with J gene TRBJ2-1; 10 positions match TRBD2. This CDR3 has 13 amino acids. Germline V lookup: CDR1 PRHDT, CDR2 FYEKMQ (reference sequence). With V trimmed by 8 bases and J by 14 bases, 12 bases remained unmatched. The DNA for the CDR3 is TGTGCCAGCGGGAGAGCGGGAGGGCCGGCCGAGTTCTTC. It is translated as CASGRAGGPAEFF.

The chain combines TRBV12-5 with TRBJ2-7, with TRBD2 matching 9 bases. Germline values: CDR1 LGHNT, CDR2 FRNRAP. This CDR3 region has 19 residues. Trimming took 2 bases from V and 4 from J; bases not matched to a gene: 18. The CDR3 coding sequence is TGTGCTAGTGGTTTGCCCCCGAGAAAGTGGCTAGCGGGGCCATACGAGCAGTACGTC. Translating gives CASGLPPRKWLAGPYEQYV.

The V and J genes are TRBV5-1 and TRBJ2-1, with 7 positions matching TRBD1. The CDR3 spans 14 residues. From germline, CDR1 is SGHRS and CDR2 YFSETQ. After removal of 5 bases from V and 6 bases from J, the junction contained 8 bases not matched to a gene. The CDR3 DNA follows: TGCGCCAGCAGGCCGGGGACAGCAGTCAATGAGCAGTTCTTC. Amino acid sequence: CASRPGTAVNEQFF. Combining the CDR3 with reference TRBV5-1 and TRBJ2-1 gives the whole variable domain KAGVTQTPRYLIKTRGQQVTLSCSPISGHRSVSWYQQTPGQGLQFLFEYFSETQRNKGNFPGRFSGRQFSNSRSEMNVSTLELGDSALYLCASRPGTAVNEQFFGPGTRLTVL.

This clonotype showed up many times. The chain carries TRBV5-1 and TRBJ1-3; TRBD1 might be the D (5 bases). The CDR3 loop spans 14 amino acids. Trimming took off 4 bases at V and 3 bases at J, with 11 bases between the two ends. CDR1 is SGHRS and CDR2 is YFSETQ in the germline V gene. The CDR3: CASSPGVFGNTIYF. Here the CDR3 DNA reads TGCGCCAGCAGCCCGGGGGTCTTTGGAAACACCATATATTTT.

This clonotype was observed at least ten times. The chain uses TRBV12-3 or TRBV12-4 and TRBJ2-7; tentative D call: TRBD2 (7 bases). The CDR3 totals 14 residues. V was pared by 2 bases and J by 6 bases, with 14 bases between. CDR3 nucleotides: TGTGCCAGCAGTTTACTATCGGGGGGCTCCGAGCAGTACTTC. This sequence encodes CASSLLSGGSEQYF.

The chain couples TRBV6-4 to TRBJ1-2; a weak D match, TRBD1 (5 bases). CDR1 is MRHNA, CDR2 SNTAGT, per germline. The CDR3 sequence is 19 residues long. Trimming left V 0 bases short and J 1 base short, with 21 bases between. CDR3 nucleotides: TGTGCCAGCAGTGACTCCCCGGACGGGGGGGTCGGGCTTAACTATGGCTACACCTTC. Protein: CASSDSPDGGVGLNYGYTF.

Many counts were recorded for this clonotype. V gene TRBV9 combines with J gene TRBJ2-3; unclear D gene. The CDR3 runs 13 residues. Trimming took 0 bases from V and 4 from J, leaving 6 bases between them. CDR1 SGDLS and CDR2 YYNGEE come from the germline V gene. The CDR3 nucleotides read TGTGCCAGCAGCGTAGGTATCGCAGATACGCAGTATTTT. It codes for CASSVGIADTQYF.

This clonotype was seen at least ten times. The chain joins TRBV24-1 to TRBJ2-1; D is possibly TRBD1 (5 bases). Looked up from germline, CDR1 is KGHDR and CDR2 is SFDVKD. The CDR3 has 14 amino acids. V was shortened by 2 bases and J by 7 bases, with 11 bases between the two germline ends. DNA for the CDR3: TGTGCCACCAGTGATTCCCAGGGAAGGAATGAGCAGTTCTTC. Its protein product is CATSDSQGRNEQFF.

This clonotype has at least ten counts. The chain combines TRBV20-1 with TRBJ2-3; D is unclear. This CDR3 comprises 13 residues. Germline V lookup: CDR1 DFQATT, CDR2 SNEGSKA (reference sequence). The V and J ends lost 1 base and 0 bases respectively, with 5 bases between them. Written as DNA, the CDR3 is TGCAGTGCTAGAGGGGTTAGCACAGATACGCAGTATTTT. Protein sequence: CSARGVSTDTQYF.

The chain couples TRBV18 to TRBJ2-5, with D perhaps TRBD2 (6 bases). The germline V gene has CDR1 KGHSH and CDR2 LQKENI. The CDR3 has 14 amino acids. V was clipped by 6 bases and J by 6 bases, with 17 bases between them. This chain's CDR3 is CASSSGLTMKTQYF. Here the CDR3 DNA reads TGTGCCAGCTCTAGTGGACTAACCATGAAGACCCAGTACTTC.

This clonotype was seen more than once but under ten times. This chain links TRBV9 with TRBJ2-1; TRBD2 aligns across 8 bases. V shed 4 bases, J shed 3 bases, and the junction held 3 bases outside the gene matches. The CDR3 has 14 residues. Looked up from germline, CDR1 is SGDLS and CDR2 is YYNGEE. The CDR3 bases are TGTGCCAGCAGCATCACTAGCGGCTACAATGAGCAGTTCTTC. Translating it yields CASSITSGYNEQFF.

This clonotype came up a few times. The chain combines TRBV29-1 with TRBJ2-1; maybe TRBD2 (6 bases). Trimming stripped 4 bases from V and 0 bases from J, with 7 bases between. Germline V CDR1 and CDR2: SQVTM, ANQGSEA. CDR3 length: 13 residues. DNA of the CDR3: TGCAGCGTTGTGGACTACTCCTACAATGAGCAGTTCTTC. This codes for CSVVDYSYNEQFF.

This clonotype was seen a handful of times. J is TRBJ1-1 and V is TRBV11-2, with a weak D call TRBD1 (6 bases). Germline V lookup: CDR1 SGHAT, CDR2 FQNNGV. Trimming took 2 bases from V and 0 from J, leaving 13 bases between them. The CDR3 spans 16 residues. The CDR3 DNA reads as TGTGCCAGCAGCTTACGCCAACAGGGAATGAACACTGAAGCTTTCTTT. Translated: CASSLRQQGMNTEAFF.

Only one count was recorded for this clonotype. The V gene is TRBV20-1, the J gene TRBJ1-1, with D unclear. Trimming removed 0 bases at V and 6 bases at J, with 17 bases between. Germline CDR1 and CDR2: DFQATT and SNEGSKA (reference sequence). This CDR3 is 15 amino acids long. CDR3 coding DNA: TGCAGTGCTAGAGATCGAGCCCGCAACGGGGCTGAAGCTTTCTTT. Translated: CSARDRARNGAEAFF.

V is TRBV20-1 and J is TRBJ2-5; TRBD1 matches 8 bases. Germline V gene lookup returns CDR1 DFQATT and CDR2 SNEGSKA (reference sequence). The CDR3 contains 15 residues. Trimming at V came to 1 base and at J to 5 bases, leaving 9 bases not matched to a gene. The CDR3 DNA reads TGCAGTGCTAGAGTCGGCCAGGGGGCGAGGGAGACCCAGTACTTC. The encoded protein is CSARVGQGARETQYF.

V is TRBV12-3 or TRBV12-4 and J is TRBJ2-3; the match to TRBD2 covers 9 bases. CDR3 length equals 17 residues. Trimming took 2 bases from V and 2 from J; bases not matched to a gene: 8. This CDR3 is CASSLSLIAGATDTQYF. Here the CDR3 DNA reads TGTGCCAGCAGTTTATCCCTCATAGCGGGAGCCACAGATACGCAGTATTTT.

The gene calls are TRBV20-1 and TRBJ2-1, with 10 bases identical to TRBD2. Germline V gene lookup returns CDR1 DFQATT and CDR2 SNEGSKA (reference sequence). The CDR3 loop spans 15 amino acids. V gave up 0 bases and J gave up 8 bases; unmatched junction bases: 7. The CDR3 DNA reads TGCAGTGCTAGAGATTTAAGCGGGAGGGAGTATGAGCAGTTCTTC. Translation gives CSARDLSGREYEQFF.